These 22 T cell receptor beta chains were sequenced from one sample in a study of blood T cell repertoires in COVID-19. Profiled with immunoSEQ multiplex PCR; TCRdb holds only in-frame clones, not every one. The sample shows 65,000 to 85,000 clones, 75% to 90% of them seen only once. Sequenced sample: peripheral blood. The receptors stem from a man aged 50-59 years with acute or convalescent COVID-19.

This clone was recorded only once. The gene calls are TRBV7-2 and TRBJ2-3, with a weak D call TRBD1 (5 bases). This CDR3 has 15 residues. V lost 3 bases to trimming and J lost 8 bases, with 18 bases between them. CDR1 and CDR2 (germline): SGHTA, FQGNSA. The DNA for the CDR3 is TGTGCCAGCAGCTTGCGGTCCAGGGCAAGGGGTACGCAGTATTTT. Translated, it gives CASSLRSRARGTQYF.

V usage is TRBV7-9 and J usage is TRBJ2-7; D might be TRBD2 (6 bases). The CDR3 has 13 amino acids. From germline, CDR1 is SEHNR and CDR2 FQNEAQ (reference sequence). Deletions cut 5 bases from V and 2 bases from J, with 10 bases between. The CDR3 DNA follows: TGTGCCAGCAGCCTACGGACTACCTACGAGCAGTACTTC. Translation: CASSLRTTYEQYF.

This clone appeared a few times. V usage is TRBV18 and J usage is TRBJ1-1, with 8 bases matching TRBD1. The CDR3 loop spans 15 amino acids. The V gene's germline CDR1 is KGHSH and CDR2 LQKENI. The V and J ends lost 6 bases and 1 base, in that order; junction bases with no gene match: 7. The CDR3 sequence is CASSPQGAANTEAFF. The CDR3 DNA reads as TGTGCCAGCTCCCCTCAGGGGGCGGCGAACACTGAAGCTTTCTTT.

The chain joins TRBV28 to TRBJ1-5, with a tentative D call TRBD1 (5 bases). V lost 3 bases to trimming and J lost 6 bases, with 15 bases between them. Looked up from germline, CDR1 is MDHEN and CDR2 is SYDVKM. This CDR3 spans 15 amino acids. CDR3 nucleotides: TGTGCCAGCAGTTTGGGGGGGAGGGCTGTTCAGCCCCAGCATTTT. Its translation: CASSLGGRAVQPQHF.

The V and J genes are TRBV5-4 and TRBJ1-2; TRBD1 is a possible D gene (6 bases). V dropped 2 bases and J dropped 6 bases, with 14 bases sitting between them. Germline V gives CDR1 SGHNT, CDR2 YYREEE (reference sequence). The CDR3 covers 14 residues. The CDR3 DNA sequence: TGTGCCAGCAGCTTCGGGAGGGGGGGCGATGGCTACACCTTC. Protein product: CASSFGRGGDGYTF.

V is TRBV11-3 and J is TRBJ2-7; 10 bases are shared with TRBD1. Germline CDR1 is SGHNT and CDR2 is YENEEA. The CDR3 runs 15 residues. After removal of 4 bases from V and 6 bases from J, the junction contained 9 bases not matched to a gene. The CDR3, as DNA: TGTGCCAGCAGCTCGGCGGGGACAGGGGAATCCGAGCAGTACTTC. Protein product: CASSSAGTGESEQYF.

This clone was counted once. The V gene is TRBV27, the J gene TRBJ1-5; 10 bases agree with TRBD1. The CDR3 is made up of 15 amino acids. In germline, CDR1 is MNHEY, CDR2 SMNVEV (reference sequence). J gave up 4 bases and V 8 bases, and 8 bases lay outside the gene matches. For the CDR3, the DNA is TGTGCCAGCGGCCCGTGGACAGGGGGAAATCAGCCCCAGCATTTT. Protein sequence: CASGPWTGGNQPQHF.

The chain combines TRBV4-1 with TRBJ1-6, with D maybe TRBD1 (5 bases). Trimming took 1 base from V and 9 from J, leaving 22 bases between them. There are 18 residues in the CDR3. CDR1 and CDR2 from the germline V gene are MGHRA and YSYEKL. The CDR3 loop is CASSQVAGPLVTSSPLHF. CDR3 nucleotides: TGCGCCAGCAGCCAAGTGGCAGGGCCGTTGGTGACGAGTTCACCCCTCCACTTT.

The chain has TRBV6-5 and TRBJ2-5; 11 bases agree with TRBD2. The CDR3 extends over 15 amino acids. V gave up 6 bases and J gave up 5 bases; unmatched junction bases: 8. The germline gives CDR1 MNHEY, CDR2 SVGAGI. CDR3 in DNA: TGTGCCAGCAGGTTAGCGGGAGGGCCTGGGGAGACCCAGTACTTC. Amino acid sequence: CASRLAGGPGETQYF.

The chain joins TRBV30 to TRBJ1-6; possibly TRBD1 for D (5 bases). The V end was cut by 2 bases, the J end by 16 bases, with 21 bases between. The CDR3 is 14 residues long. Germline V gene lookup returns CDR1 GTSNPN and CDR2 SVGIG (reference sequence). CDR3 protein: CAWSPGTFDGELHF. Here the CDR3 DNA reads TGTGCCTGGAGTCCGGGGACTTTCGATGGGGAGCTCCACTTT.

The chain carries TRBV5-6 and TRBJ2-5; 8 bases are shared with TRBD2. CDR3 size: 16 residues. J lost 0 bases, V lost 4 bases, and 8 bases had no gene match. The germline V gene encodes CDR1 SGHDT and CDR2 YYEEEE. The CDR3 bases are TGTGCCAGCAGCCGCCCGGCTAGCGGGTACCAAGAGACCCAGTACTTC. It specifies CASSRPASGYQETQYF.

This clone occurred once. The chain joins TRBV27 to TRBJ2-1; 12 bases line up with TRBD2. Germline V lookup: CDR1 MNHEY, CDR2 SMNVEV (reference sequence). The CDR3 consists of 17 residues. Unmatched junction bases numbered 10, after V lost 2 bases and J lost 8 bases. The DNA of the CDR3 is TGTGCCAGCAGTTTAGATTGGGCTAGCGGGAGGGAGGATGAGCAGTTCTTC. Amino acids: CASSLDWASGREDEQFF.

The J gene is TRBJ2-3, the V gene TRBV11-3, with TRBD2 matching over 9 bases. Germline CDR1 and CDR2: SGHNT and YENEEA. The CDR3 is 16 amino acids. V shed 1 base, J shed 2 bases, and the junction held 4 bases outside the gene matches. Here the CDR3 reads CASSLGASGNTDTQYF. The CDR3 DNA follows: TGTGCCAGCAGCTTAGGGGCTAGCGGGAACACAGATACGCAGTATTTT.

The chain has TRBV28 and TRBJ1-1; TRBD1 agrees at 9 bases. CDR1 MDHEN and CDR2 SYDVKM come from the germline V gene. CDR3 length: 14 residues. The ends lost 8 bases at V and 7 bases at J; junction bases unmatched: 11. Here the CDR3 reads CASFPRTGDVEAFF. The CDR3 nucleotides are TGTGCCAGCTTCCCGAGGACAGGGGATGTTGAAGCTTTCTTT.

V is TRBV4-2 and J is TRBJ1-1; D is undetermined. This CDR3 has 15 residues. Trimming shortened V by 0 bases and J by 1 base, and 9 bases separated the two germline ends. Germline V gene data show CDR1 as LGHNA and CDR2 as YNFKEQ. As DNA, the CDR3 is TGTGCCAGCAGCCAAGATATTCGGGGGAACACTGAAGCTTTCTTT. Translated: CASSQDIRGNTEAFF.

The chain combines TRBV4-3 with TRBJ1-2, with D possibly being TRBD1 (6 bases). V was pared by 0 bases and J by 5 bases, with 16 bases between. Germline assignment: CDR1 LGHNA and CDR2 YSLEER. The CDR3 length is 16 residues. This CDR3 is CASSQDYPGVGYGYTF. In DNA, the CDR3 is TGCGCCAGCAGCCAAGATTACCCAGGGGTAGGATATGGCTACACCTTC.

The chain combines TRBV2 with TRBJ1-4; 8 nucleotides agree with TRBD1. V lost 6 bases to trimming and J lost 7 bases; unmatched junction nucleotides: 10. CDR1 and CDR2 (germline): SNHLY, FYNNEI. The CDR3 has 15 amino acids. The CDR3 DNA follows: TGTGCCAGCAGCACCCAGGCAGGGGGCTTTGAAAAACTGTTTTTT. This encodes CASSTQAGGFEKLFF.

The chain is built from TRBV19 and TRBJ2-7; 10 bases are shared with TRBD2. CDR3 length: 15 residues. Germline V gene sequence: CDR1 LNHDA, CDR2 SQIVND (reference sequence). Germline trimming cut 4 bases from V and 2 bases from J; bases unmatched to any gene: 5. The CDR3 protein is CASSRIAGGPYEQYF. DNA of the CDR3: TGTGCCAGTAGTAGAATAGCGGGAGGTCCCTACGAGCAGTACTTC.

The J gene is TRBJ2-7, the V gene TRBV28, with 8 bases aligning to TRBD2. The trim removed 10 bases at V and 3 bases at J, leaving 11 bases unmatched. Germline V CDR1 and CDR2: MDHEN, SYDVKM. The CDR3 consists of 14 residues. The CDR3 sequence is CATLARLAGYEQYF. Written as DNA, the CDR3 is TGTGCCACTTTAGCCCGGCTAGCGGGCTACGAGCAGTACTTC.

V usage is TRBV3-1 (or the pseudogene TRBV3-2) and J usage is TRBJ1-4, with D possibly being TRBD1 (5 bases). The germline V gene encodes CDR1 LGHDT and CDR2 YNNKEL (reference sequence). The V gene lost 1 base and the J gene lost 7 bases, with 10 bases spanning the gap. The CDR3 loop spans 14 amino acids. For the CDR3, the DNA is TGTGCCAGCAGCCAAGGCGTCAGGGCTGAAAAACTGTTTTTT. Protein product: CASSQGVRAEKLFF.

The chain employs TRBV5-5 and TRBJ2-2, with TRBD1 matching over 8 bases. The CDR3 length is 16 residues. The V gene end was trimmed by 4 bases and the J gene end by 6 bases; junction bases not matched to a gene: 11. Germline lookup yields CDR1 SGHKS and CDR2 YYEKEE (reference sequence). The CDR3 DNA follows: TGTGCCAGCAGCCTCCGGGACAGGCTTTCATCCGGGGAGCTGTTTTTT. Its protein product is CASSLRDRLSSGELFF.

V usage is TRBV6-5 and J usage is TRBJ2-1; the match to TRBD1 covers 10 bases. CDR3 size: 16 residues. Germline loops: CDR1 MNHEY, CDR2 SVGAGI. Trimming cost V 4 bases and J 3 bases; bases outside gene matches: 6. The CDR3, as DNA: TGTGCCAGCAGTTCCCATTGGACAGGGGGCTACAATGAGCAGTTCTTC. The encoded protein is CASSSHWTGGYNEQFF.